This T cell receptor beta chain stems from a study of blood T cell repertoires in COVID-19. For the study at large: Both acute and convalescent COVID-19 samples were obtained from the United States, Italy and Spain. Sources were T cells, B-cell-depleted T cells, or PBMCs; the material itself was cDNA or gDNA.

The V segment lost 4 bases and the J segment 5 bases; nucleotides outside the gene matches: 12. From germline, CDR1 is SGHDT and CDR2 YYEEEE. This CDR3 is built from 17 residues. Original processing notes: Reference gene primer amplification gave estimated nucleated cell counts. TCRdb's copy holds only in-frame clones and misses some; the assay was immunoSEQ multiplex PCR. The V and J calls and clone size are taken from that table; D and trimming were inferred from the DNA. Altogether 300,000 to 500,000 clones are present, around 87% being singletons, with the ten largest covering more than 0.85%. Researchers sorted participants into cohorts using their self-reported clinical history.

Sequenced sample: PBMCs or T cells enriched from blood (not recorded which). The chain is built from TRBV5-6 and TRBJ2-5; 12 nucleotides match TRBD2. The clonotype was recovered from a woman aged 25 to 45 with acute COVID-19. CDR3: CASSQTSGGDRGETQYF. The CDR3 DNA reads TGTGCCAGCAGCCAGACTAGCGGGGGCGACCGAGGGGAGACCCAGTACTTC. Variable domain in full (rest from reference TRBV5-6 and TRBJ2-5): DAGVTQSPTHLIKTRGQQVTLRCSPKSGHDTVSWYQQALGQGPQFIFQYYEEEERQRGNFPDRFSGHQFPNYSSELNVNALLLGDSALYLCASSQTSGGDRGETQYFGPGTRLLVL.